These 21 T cell receptor beta chains share one sample of origin, sequenced in a study of cytomegalovirus exposure and HLA in healthy donors. TCRdb's table, derived via immunoSEQ multiplex PCR, lists solely in-frame clones and lacks some. This table has under 150,000 clones, 85% to 90% appearing once. Sequencing input: PBMCs. The receptors come from a man between 18 and 29 years old in good health and CMV-seropositive.

CDR3: CASSEDRTGYSNQPQHF. The CDR3 DNA reads TGTGCCAGCAGTGAAGATAGGACAGGATATAGCAATCAGCCCCAGCATTTT. The genes are TRBV6-1 and TRBJ1-5; 7 bases are a match to TRBD1. CDR3 size: 17 residues. Germline V gene lookup returns CDR1 MNHNS and CDR2 SASEGT. V was pared by 1 base and J by 0 bases, with 6 bases of the junction left unmatched.

The V and J genes are TRBV4-1 and TRBJ2-3; 12 bases are shared with TRBD2. The CDR3 is made up of 20 amino acids. Trimming cost V 1 base and J 0 bases; bases outside gene matches: 11. Germline CDR1 MGHRA, CDR2 YSYEKL. This CDR3 reads CASSQAGTGLAGLSTDTQYF. DNA for the CDR3: TGCGCCAGCAGCCAAGCCGGGACAGGACTAGCGGGACTTAGCACAGATACGCAGTATTTT.

The chain uses TRBV5-1 and TRBJ1-1; D not certain. The V and J ends lost 1 base and 0 bases respectively, with 13 bases between them. From germline, CDR1 is SGHRS and CDR2 YFSETQ. The CDR3 loop spans 16 amino acids. The CDR3, as DNA: TGCGCCAGCAGCTTGTCCCCGACTACAATGAACACTGAAGCTTTCTTT. Protein sequence: CASSLSPTTMNTEAFF. Looking up the rest from reference TRBV5-1 and TRBJ1-1 gives the full variable domain: KAGVTQTPRYLIKTRGQQVTLSCSPISGHRSVSWYQQTPGQGLQFLFEYFSETQRNKGNFPGRFSGRQFSNSRSEMNVSTLELGDSALYLCASSLSPTTMNTEAFFGQGTRLTVV.

The gene calls are TRBV13 and TRBJ1-5; TRBD1 is a possible D gene (6 bases). The CDR3 extends over 14 amino acids. Trimming left V 0 bases short and J 7 bases short, with 10 bases between. Germline V gives CDR1 PRHDT, CDR2 FYEKMQ (reference sequence). The CDR3 is CASSLGGADQPQHF. DNA of the CDR3: TGTGCCAGCAGCTTAGGGGGGGCGGACCAGCCCCAGCATTTT.

The gene calls are TRBV5-1 and TRBJ2-1; TRBD2 aligns across 7 bases. V lost 4 bases, J lost 4 bases, and 14 bases stayed unmatched. The CDR3 totals 17 residues. The germline V gene encodes CDR1 SGHRS and CDR2 YFSETQ. In DNA, the CDR3 is TGCGCCAGCAGCGTATTACCTAGCGGACTGGATTACAATGAGCAGTTCTTC. Translated, it gives CASSVLPSGLDYNEQFF.

The chain recombines TRBV2 with TRBJ2-3; maybe TRBD2 (5 bases). The CDR3 is made up of 13 amino acids. V gave up 3 bases and J gave up 4 bases, with 8 bases separating them. Germline CDR1 is SNHLY and CDR2 is FYNNEI. This CDR3 is CASSDGVSDTQYF. The CDR3 DNA reads as TGTGCCAGCAGTGACGGGGTATCAGATACGCAGTATTTT.

The chain combines TRBV30 with TRBJ1-2, with a weak D call TRBD1 (6 bases). The length of the CDR3 is 12 residues. Germline V gives CDR1 GTSNPN, CDR2 SVGIG (reference sequence). V was trimmed by 1 base and J by 4 bases, leaving 7 bases between them. The CDR3 coding sequence is TGTGCCTGGAGTGAACAGGGCTATGGCTACACCTTC. Translating it yields CAWSEQGYGYTF.

The chain links TRBV7-9 to TRBJ2-1; 7 bases fit TRBD1. CDR3 length equals 15 residues. The trim removed 5 bases at V and 0 bases at J, leaving 4 bases unmatched. CDR1 is SEHNR, CDR2 FQNEAQ, per germline (reference sequence). The CDR3, as DNA: TGTGCCAGCAGCGTCACAGGGGACTCCTACAATGAGCAGTTCTTC. It encodes CASSVTGDSYNEQFF.

The V gene is TRBV7-2, the J gene TRBJ2-7; TRBD1 matches at 8 bases. J lost 2 bases, V lost 4 bases, and 4 bases had no gene match. The CDR3 covers 14 residues. CDR1 is SGHTA and CDR2 is FQGNSA in the germline V gene. The CDR3 DNA is TGTGCCAGCAGCTCTGGACAGGGCCCCTACGAGCAGTACTTC. Protein sequence: CASSSGQGPYEQYF.

V is TRBV9 and J is TRBJ2-1, with 10 bases lining up with TRBD2. With 4 bases clipped from V and 4 bases from J, the junction kept 8 bases outside the gene matches. Germline V gene sequence: CDR1 SGDLS, CDR2 YYNGEE. This CDR3 contains 16 residues. In nucleotides, the CDR3 is TGTGCCAGCAGCCCCCGAGCGGGAGGGGCATACAATGAGCAGTTCTTC. Translation gives CASSPRAGGAYNEQFF.

Points on this clone: An end of the junction differs from the germline gene, which may be a read error. The rearrangement uses TRBV7-9 and TRBJ1-4; 7 nucleotides agree with TRBD1. Germline V gives CDR1 SEHNR, CDR2 FQNEAQ (reference sequence). The length of the CDR3 is 16 residues. DNA of the CDR3: TGTGCCAACAGCCCAGGGGGTCAAGGTCCAGATGAAAAACTGTTTTTT. Protein product: CANSPGGQGPDEKLFF.

The rearrangement links TRBV4-1 to TRBJ2-2, with a weak D call TRBD2 (5 bases). Trimming pared 5 bases from V and 3 bases from J, leaving 10 bases between. The germline V gene has CDR1 MGHRA and CDR2 YSYEKL. The CDR3 contains 14 residues. CDR3 region: CASSDLRDTGELFF. The CDR3 bases are TGCGCCAGCAGCGATTTGCGGGACACCGGGGAGCTGTTTTTT.

The table lists this clone with a count of one. This chain links TRBV5-1 with TRBJ2-7; D is uncertain. There are 13 residues in the CDR3. Germline CDR1 is SGHRS and CDR2 is YFSETQ. V dropped 1 base and J dropped 1 base, with 6 bases sitting between them. The chain's CDR3 is CASSLRSSYEQYF. CDR3 nucleotide sequence: TGCGCCAGCAGCTTGCGTAGTTCCTACGAGCAGTACTTC.

Written as DNA, the CDR3 is TGCGCCAGCAGCTTGGGGACATTATATGGCTACACCTTC. Its translation is CASSLGTLYGYTF. This sequence joins TRBV5-1 and TRBJ1-2, with D tentatively TRBD1 (5 bases). Germline CDR1 is SGHRS and CDR2 is YFSETQ. The V end was cut by 0 bases, the J end by 5 bases, with 8 bases between. The CDR3 contains 13 residues.

The chain uses TRBV11-2 and TRBJ2-4, with 7 bases fitting TRBD1. Trimming removed 5 bases from V and 2 bases from J; junction bases left unmatched: 3. Germline values: CDR1 SGHAT, CDR2 FQNNGV. This CDR3 region has 14 residues. CDR3 sequence reads: CASSGQASKNIQYF. CDR3 DNA: TGTGCCAGCAGCGGACAGGCTTCCAAAAACATTCAGTACTTC.

This clone was counted between two and nine times. Written as DNA, the CDR3 is TGCAGTGCTCTGAGCCTCGGCTACACCTTC. Translating it yields CSALSLGYTF. The chain has TRBV20-1 and TRBJ1-2; D not certain. The CDR3 loop spans 10 amino acids. Between the trimmed V and J ends, which lost 5 bases and 8 bases, there was a span of 9 bases. Germline CDR1 and CDR2: DFQATT and SNEGSKA (reference sequence).

This clone has just a few counts. The chain carries TRBV30 and TRBJ1-6; D gene uncertain. Trimming cost V 0 bases and J 12 bases, with 15 bases left between them. CDR3 size: 14 residues. Germline V gene data show CDR1 as GTSNPN and CDR2 as SVGIG (reference sequence). Written as DNA, the CDR3 is TGTGCCTGGAGTGTACCGGCGGGTCGTCAACCCCTCCACTTT. Amino acids: CAWSVPAGRQPLHF.

Of note for this clone: An end of the junction differs from the germline gene, which may be a read error. The chain carries TRBV4-2 and TRBJ1-1, with TRBD1 matching 9 bases. Germline assignment: CDR1 LGHNA and CDR2 YNFKEQ. The CDR3 has 17 residues. The CDR3 reads CASSLRTGASFRAEAFF. CDR3 nucleotides: TGTGCCAGCAGCCTCCGGACAGGGGCCTCATTCCGGGCTGAGGCTTTCTTT.

Points on this clone: Other DNA sequences in this specimen translate into the identical CDR3. The V call is TRBV5-1, the J call TRBJ1-4; weak D call: TRBD1 (6 bases). V shed 2 bases and J shed 0 bases, with 8 bases lying between them. Germline V gene data show CDR1 as SGHRS and CDR2 as YFSETQ. CDR3 length: 15 amino acids. The CDR3 is CASSLQGPTNEKLFF. Written as DNA, the CDR3 is TGCGCCAGCAGCTTACAGGGCCCAACTAATGAAAAACTGTTTTTT.

This rearrangement joins TRBV5-1 to TRBJ2-2; TRBD1 matches at 8 bases. Germline V gene lookup returns CDR1 SGHRS and CDR2 YFSETQ. The CDR3 consists of 15 residues. V was clipped by 5 bases and J by 7 bases; unmatched bases: 10. This CDR3 is CASRQVQGAHGELFF. Here the CDR3 DNA reads TGCGCCAGCAGACAAGTGCAGGGGGCCCACGGGGAGCTGTTTTTT.

The chain carries TRBV6-6 and TRBJ2-7; TRBD2 might be the D (6 bases). Germline V gives CDR1 MNHNY, CDR2 SVGAGI (reference sequence). This CDR3 comprises 14 residues. V lost 2 bases and J 4 bases, leaving 12 bases between the germline ends. The DNA for the CDR3 is TGTGCCAGCAGTTACGGGGTGGCGGGATACGAGCAGTACTTC. It translates to CASSYGVAGYEQYF.